This T cell receptor beta chain was sequenced during a study of blood T cell repertoires in COVID-19. Study summary: PBMCs, B-cell-depleted T cells, or T cells were the source of the cDNA or gDNA that made up the material.

This clone was counted only a few times. Repertoires were generated with immunoSEQ multiplex PCR, while TCRdb's copy carries only in-frame clones and drops some. The repertoire holds 150,000 to 180,000 clones, with less than 90% as singletons. Per germline, CDR1 SGHVS and CDR2 FNYEAQ. V was shortened by 2 bases and J by 4 bases, with 9 bases between the two germline ends. There are 15 residues in the CDR3. This TCR was recovered from a woman in her 70s with acute or convalescent COVID-19. The V call is TRBV7-6, the J call TRBJ1-6; TRBD1 is a possible D gene (6 bases). Sequencing was done on a sample of peripheral blood. As DNA, the CDR3 is TGTGCCAGCAGCTTACAGGGGATGTATAATTCACCCCTCCACTTT. This sequence encodes CASSLQGMYNSPLHF.